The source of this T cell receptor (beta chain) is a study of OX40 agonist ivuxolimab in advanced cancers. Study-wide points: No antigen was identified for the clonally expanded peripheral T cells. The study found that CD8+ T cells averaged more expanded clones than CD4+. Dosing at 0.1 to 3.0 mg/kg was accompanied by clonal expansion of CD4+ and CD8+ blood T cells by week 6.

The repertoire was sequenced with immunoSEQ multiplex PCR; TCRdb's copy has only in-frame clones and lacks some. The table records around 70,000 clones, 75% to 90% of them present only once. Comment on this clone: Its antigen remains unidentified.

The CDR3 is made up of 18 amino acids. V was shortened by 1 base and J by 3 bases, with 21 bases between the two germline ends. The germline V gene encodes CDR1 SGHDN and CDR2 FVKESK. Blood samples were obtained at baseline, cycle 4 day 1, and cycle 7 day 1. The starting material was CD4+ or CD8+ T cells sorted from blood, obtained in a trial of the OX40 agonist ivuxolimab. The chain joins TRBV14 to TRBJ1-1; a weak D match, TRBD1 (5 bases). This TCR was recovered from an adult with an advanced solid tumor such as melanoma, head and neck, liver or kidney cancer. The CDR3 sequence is CASSQVRLFGGLDTEAFF. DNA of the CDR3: TGTGCCAGCAGCCAAGTAAGGTTGTTTGGGGGATTGGACACTGAAGCTTTCTTT.